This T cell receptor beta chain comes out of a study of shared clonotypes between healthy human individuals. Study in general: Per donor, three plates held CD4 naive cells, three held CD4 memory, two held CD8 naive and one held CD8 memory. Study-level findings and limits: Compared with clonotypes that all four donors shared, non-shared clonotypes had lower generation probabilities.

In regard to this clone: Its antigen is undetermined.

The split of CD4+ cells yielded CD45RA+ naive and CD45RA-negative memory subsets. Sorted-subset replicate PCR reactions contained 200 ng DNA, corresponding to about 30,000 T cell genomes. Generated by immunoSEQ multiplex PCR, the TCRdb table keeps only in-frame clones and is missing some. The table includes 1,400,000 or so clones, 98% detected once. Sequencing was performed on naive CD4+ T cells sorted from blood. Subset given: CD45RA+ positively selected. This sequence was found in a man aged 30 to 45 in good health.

The CDR3 DNA follows: TGTGCCAGTAGTATACGACTAGCGGGAGGCATTTACAATGAGCAGTTCTTC. It codes for CASSIRLAGGIYNEQFF. The V and J genes are TRBV19 and TRBJ2-1; 13 bases match TRBD2. CDR3 length equals 17 residues. The V gene end was trimmed by 2 bases and the J gene end by 4 bases; junction bases not matched to a gene: 5. CDR1 LNHDA and CDR2 SQIVND come from the germline V gene (reference sequence). Full variable domain (outside the CDR3, taken from reference TRBV19 and TRBJ2-1): DGGITQSPKYLFRKEGQNVTLSCEQNLNHDAMYWYRQDPGQGLRLIYYSQIVNDFQKGDIAEGYSVSREKKESFPLTVTSAQKNPTAFYLCASSIRLAGGIYNEQFFGPGTRLTVL.